One T cell receptor (beta chain) is described in this entry. The CDR3 length is 14 residues. Trimming took 7 bases from V and 0 from J; bases not matched to a gene: 5. The V gene's germline CDR1 is MDHEN and CDR2 SYDVKM. The sample comes from a study of cytomegalovirus exposure and HLA in healthy donors. It was with 60 Vbeta and 13 Jbeta primers that the PCR ran. Produced via immunoSEQ multiplex PCR; TCRdb's table is partial and in-frame only. This sample carries around 150,000 clones, roughly 88% of them seen once, and the ten largest clones take around 1.4%. The rearrangement links TRBV28 to TRBJ1-2, with TRBD1 matching over 7 bases. This TCR was sampled from a young woman in good health and CMV-seronegative. Sequences were obtained from PBMCs. The CDR3 protein is CASIPGTANYGYTF. In DNA, the CDR3 is TGTGCCAGCATACCTGGGACAGCTAACTATGGCTACACCTTC.